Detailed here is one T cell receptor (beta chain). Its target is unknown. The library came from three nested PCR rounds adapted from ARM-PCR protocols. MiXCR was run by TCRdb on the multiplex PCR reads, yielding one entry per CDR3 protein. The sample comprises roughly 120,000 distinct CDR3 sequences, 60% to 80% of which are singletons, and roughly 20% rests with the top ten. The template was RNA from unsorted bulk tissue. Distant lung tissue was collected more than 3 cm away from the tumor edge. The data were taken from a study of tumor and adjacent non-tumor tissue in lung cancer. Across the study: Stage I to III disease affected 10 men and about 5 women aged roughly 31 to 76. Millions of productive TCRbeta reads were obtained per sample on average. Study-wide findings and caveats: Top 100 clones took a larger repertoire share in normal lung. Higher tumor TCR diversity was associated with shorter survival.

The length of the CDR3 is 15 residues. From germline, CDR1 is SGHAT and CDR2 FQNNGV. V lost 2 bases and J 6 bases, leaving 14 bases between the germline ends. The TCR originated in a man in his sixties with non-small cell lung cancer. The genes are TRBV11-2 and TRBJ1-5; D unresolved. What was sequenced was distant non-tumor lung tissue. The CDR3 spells CASSLSRSGSQPQHF. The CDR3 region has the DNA TGTGCCAGCAGCTTATCCCGCAGTGGCAGTCAGCCCCAGCATTTT.